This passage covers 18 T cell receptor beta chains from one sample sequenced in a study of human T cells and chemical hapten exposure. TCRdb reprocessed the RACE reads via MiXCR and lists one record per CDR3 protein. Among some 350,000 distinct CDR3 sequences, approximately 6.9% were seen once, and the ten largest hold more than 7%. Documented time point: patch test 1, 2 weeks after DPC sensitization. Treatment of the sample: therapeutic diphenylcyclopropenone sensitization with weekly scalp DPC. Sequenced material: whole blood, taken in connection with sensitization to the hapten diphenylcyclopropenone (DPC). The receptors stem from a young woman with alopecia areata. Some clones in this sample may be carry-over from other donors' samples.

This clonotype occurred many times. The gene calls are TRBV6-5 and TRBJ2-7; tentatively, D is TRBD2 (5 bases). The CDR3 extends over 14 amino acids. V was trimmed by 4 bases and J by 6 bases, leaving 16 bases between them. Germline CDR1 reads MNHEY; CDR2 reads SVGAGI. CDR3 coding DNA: TGTGCCAGCAGTTCCCCGTCGGGAAATAGCGAGCAGTACTTC. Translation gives CASSSPSGNSEQYF.

CDR3 bases: TGTGCCAGAAATAAGCTGATGCACACTGAAGCTTTCTTT. It codes for CARNKLMHTEAFF. The chain links TRBV6-6 to TRBJ1-1; no definite D call. From germline, CDR1 is MNHNY and CDR2 SVGAGI (reference sequence). V dropped 9 bases and J dropped 3 bases, with 14 bases sitting between them. The CDR3 consists of 13 residues.

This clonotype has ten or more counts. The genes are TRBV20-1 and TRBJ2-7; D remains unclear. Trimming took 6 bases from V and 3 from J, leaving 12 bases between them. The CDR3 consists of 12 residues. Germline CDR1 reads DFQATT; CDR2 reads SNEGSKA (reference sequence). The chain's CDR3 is CSAPSDRYEQYF. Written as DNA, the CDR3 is TGCAGTGCCCCCTCGGACCGCTACGAGCAGTACTTC.

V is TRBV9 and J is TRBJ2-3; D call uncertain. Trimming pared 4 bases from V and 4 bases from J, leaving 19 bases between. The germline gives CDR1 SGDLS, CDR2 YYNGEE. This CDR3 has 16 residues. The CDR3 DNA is TGTGCCAGCAGCCCAAGGTTGGGTAGTATGGCAGATACGCAGTATTTT. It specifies CASSPRLGSMADTQYF.

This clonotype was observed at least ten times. CDR3 DNA: TGCAGTGCTAGCGGGGTCCCTGCGGCAAACATTCAGTACTTC. Amino acids: CSASGVPAANIQYF. The chain combines TRBV20-1 with TRBJ2-4, with a tentative D call TRBD2 (5 bases). The V and J ends lost 3 bases and 6 bases respectively, with 15 bases between them. CDR1 and CDR2 (germline): DFQATT, SNEGSKA (reference sequence). CDR3 size: 14 residues.

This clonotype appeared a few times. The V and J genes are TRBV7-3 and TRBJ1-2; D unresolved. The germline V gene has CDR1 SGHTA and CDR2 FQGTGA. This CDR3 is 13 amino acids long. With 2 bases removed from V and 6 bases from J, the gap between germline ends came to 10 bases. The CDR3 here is CASSLGGWDGYTF. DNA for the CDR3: TGTGCCAGCAGCTTAGGAGGGTGGGATGGCTACACCTTC.

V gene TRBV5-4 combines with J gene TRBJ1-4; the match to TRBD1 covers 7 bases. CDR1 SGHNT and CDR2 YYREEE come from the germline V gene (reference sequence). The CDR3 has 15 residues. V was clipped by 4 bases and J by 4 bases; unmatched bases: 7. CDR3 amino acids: CASSLQTGLNEKLFF. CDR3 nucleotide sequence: TGTGCCAGCAGCCTACAGACAGGGCTTAATGAAAAACTGTTTTTT.

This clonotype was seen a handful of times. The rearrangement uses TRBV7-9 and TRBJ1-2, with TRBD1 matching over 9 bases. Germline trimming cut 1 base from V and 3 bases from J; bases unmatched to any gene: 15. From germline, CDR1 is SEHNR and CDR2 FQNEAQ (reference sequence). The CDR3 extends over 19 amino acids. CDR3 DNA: TGTGCCAGCAGCTTAGGGCGGAAGGGACAGGGAATTATCGACTATGGCTACACCTTC. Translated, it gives CASSLGRKGQGIIDYGYTF.

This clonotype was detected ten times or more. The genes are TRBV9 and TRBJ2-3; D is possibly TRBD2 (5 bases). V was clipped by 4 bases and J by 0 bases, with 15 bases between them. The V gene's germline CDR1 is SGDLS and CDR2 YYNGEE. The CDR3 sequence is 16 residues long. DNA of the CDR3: TGTGCCAGCAGCCGGGCCCCATCGGGGAGCACAGATACGCAGTATTTT. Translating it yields CASSRAPSGSTDTQYF.

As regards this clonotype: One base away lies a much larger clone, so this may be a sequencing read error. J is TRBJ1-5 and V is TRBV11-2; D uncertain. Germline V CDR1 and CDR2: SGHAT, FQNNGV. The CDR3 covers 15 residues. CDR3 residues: CASSLGGTNNQPQQF. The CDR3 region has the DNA TGTGCCAGCAGCTTAGGCGGAACTAACAATCAGCCCCAGCAATTT.

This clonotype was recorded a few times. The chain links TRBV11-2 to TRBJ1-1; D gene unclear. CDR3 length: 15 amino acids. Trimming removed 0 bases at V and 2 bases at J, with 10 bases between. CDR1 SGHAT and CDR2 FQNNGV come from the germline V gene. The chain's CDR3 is CASSLEPSPNTEAFF. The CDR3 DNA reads TGTGCCAGCAGCTTAGAGCCAAGCCCTAACACTGAAGCTTTCTTT. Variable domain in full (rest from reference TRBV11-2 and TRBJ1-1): EAGVAQSPRYKIIEKRQSVAFWCNPISGHATLYWYQQILGQGPKLLIQFQNNGVVDDSQLPKDRFSAERLKGVDSTLKIQPAKLEDSAVYLCASSLEPSPNTEAFFGQGTRLTVV.

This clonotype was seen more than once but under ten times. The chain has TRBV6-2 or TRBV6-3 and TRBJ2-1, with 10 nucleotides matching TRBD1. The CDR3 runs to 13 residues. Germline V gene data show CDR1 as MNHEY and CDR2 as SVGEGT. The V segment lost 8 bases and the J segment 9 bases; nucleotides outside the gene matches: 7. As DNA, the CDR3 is TGTGCCAGCCGACAGGGGGCACCCCCTGAGCAGTTCTTC. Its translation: CASRQGAPPEQFF.

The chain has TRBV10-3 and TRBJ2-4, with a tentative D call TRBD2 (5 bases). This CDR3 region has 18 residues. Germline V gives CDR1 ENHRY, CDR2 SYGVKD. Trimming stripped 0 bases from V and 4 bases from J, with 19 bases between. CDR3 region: CAISESYPSGRGKNIQYF. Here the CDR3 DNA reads TGTGCCATCAGTGAGTCTTACCCCTCGGGGAGAGGGAAAAACATTCAGTACTTC.

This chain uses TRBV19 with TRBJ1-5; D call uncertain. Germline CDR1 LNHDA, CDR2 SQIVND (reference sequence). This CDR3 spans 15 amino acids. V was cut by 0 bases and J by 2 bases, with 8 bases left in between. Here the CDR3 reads CASSIEGLGNQPQHF. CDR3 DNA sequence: TGTGCCAGTAGTATAGAAGGGCTAGGCAATCAGCCCCAGCATTTT.

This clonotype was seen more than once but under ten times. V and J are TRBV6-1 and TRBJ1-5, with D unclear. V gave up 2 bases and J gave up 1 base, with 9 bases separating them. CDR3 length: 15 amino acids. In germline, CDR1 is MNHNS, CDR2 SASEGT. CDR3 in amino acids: CASSEYYGSNQPQHF. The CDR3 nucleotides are TGTGCCAGCAGTGAATATTACGGCAGCAATCAGCCCCAGCATTTT.

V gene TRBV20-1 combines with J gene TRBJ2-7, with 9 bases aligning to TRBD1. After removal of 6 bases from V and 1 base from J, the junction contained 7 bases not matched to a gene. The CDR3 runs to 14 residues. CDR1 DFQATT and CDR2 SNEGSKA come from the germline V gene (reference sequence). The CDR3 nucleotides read TGCAGTGCACGGACAGGGGAGGATTCCTACGAGCAGTACTTC. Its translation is CSARTGEDSYEQYF.

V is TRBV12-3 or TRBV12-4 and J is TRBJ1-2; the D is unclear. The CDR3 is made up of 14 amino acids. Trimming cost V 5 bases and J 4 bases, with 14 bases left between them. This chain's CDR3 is CASSRNQPPYGYTF. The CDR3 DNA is TGTGCCAGCAGTCGGAACCAACCTCCCTATGGCTACACCTTC.

The CDR3 region is CASSLAPGTGANVLTF. In DNA, the CDR3 is TGCGCCAGCAGCTTGGCCCCGGGCACCGGGGCCAACGTCCTGACTTTC. The chain couples TRBV5-1 to TRBJ2-6; D gene ambiguous. The CDR3 loop spans 16 amino acids. V lost 0 bases and J lost 4, with 11 bases in between. CDR1 SGHRS and CDR2 YFSETQ come from the germline V gene.